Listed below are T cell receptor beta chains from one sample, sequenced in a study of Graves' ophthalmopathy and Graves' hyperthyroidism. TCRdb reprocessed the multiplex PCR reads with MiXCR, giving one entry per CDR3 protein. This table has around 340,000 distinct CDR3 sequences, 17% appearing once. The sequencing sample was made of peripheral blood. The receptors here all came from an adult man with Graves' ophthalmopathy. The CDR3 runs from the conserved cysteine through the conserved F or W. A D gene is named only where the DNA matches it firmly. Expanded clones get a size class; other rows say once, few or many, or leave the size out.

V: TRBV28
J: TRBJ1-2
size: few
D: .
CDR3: CASSLIAGVSYGYTF
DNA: TGTGCCAGCAGTTTAATTGCAGGGGTCTCGTATGGCTACACCTTC

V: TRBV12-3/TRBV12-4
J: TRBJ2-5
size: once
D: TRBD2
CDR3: CASSLKLASTQYF
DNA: TGTGCCAGCAGTTTGAAACTAGCGTCGACCCAGTACTTC

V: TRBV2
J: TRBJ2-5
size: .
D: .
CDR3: CASSGIRGETQYF
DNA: TGTGCCAGCAGTGGGATCAGAGGAGAGACCCAGTACTTC

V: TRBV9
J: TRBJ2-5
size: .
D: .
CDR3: CASSAGADLQETQYF
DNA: TGTGCCAGCAGCGCGGGAGCGGACCTCCAAGAGACCCAGTACTTC

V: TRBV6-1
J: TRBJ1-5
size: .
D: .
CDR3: CASSEAIGLSHQPQHF
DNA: TGTGCCAGCAGTGAAGCGATTGGGCTGTCACATCAGCCCCAGCATTTT

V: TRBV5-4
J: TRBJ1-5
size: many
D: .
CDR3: CASSLPPRTPRQPQHF
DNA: TGTGCCAGCAGCTTGCCCCCGCGGACCCCTCGTCAGCCCCAGCATTTT

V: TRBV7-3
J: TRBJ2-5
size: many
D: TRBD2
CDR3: CASSLQRGARETQYF
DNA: TGTGCCAGCAGCTTACAGCGGGGGGCCAGAGAGACCCAGTACTTC

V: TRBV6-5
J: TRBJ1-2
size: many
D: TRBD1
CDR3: CASRGGQAFYGYTF
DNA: TGTGCCAGCAGGGGCGGACAGGCCTTCTATGGCTACACCTTC

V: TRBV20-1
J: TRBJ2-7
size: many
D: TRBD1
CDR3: CSAGETGSDEQYF
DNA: TGCAGTGCGGGAGAGACAGGGTCTGACGAGCAGTACTTC

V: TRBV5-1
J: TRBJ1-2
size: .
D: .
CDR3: CASIFGSYGYIF
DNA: TGCGCCAGCATCTTCGGCAGCTATGGCTACATCTTC

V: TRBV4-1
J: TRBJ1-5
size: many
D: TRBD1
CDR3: CASSQVQGGQPQHF
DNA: TGCGCCAGCAGCCAAGTCCAGGGGGGACAGCCCCAGCATTTT

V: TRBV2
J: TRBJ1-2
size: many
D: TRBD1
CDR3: CASTRTGFTGGYTF
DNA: TGTGCCAGCACCCGGACAGGGTTTACTGGTGGCTACACCTTC

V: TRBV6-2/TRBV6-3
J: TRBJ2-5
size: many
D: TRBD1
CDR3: CASSTHGQGTFKETQYF
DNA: TGTGCCAGCAGTACCCACGGACAGGGTACTTTCAAAGAGACCCAGTACTTC

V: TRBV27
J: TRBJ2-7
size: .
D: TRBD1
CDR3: CASSPTSGQSYEQYF
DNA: TGTGCCAGCAGTCCAACTTCGGGACAGTCCTACGAGCAGTACTTC

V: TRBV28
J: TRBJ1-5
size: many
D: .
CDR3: CASSTGSGGQPQHF
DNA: TGTGCCAGCAGCACAGGGTCAGGAGGTCAGCCCCAGCATTTT

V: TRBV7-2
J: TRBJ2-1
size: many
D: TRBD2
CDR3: CASSPRTSTANEQFF
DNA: TGTGCCAGCAGCCCCCGGACTAGCACCGCCAATGAGCAGTTCTTC

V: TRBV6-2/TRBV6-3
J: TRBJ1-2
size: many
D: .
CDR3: CASSWTLRGDGYTF
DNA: TGTGCCAGCAGCTGGACCCTTCGGGGTGATGGCTACACCTTC

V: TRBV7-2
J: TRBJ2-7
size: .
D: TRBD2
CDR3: CASSLGPSGGSFF
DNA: TGTGCCAGCAGCTTAGGTCCGAGCGGGGGGTCCTTCTTC

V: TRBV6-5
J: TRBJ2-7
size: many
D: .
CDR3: CASSYGRGLYEQYF
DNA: TGTGCCAGCAGTTACGGCAGGGGACTCTACGAGCAGTACTTC

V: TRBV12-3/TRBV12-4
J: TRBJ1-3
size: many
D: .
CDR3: CASSFGRIGNTIYF
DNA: TGTGCCAGCAGTTTCGGGAGGATTGGAAACACCATATATTTT

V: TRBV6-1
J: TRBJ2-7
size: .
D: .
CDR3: CASSGIYYEQYF
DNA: TGTGCCAGCAGTGGGATTTACTACGAGCAGTACTTC

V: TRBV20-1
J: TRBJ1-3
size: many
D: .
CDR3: CSARRGLPGNTIYF
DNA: TGCAGTGCGAGACGTGGTCTTCCTGGAAACACCATATATTTT

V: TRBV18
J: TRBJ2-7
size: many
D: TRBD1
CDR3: CASSPETGRHEQYF
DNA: TGTGCCAGCTCACCAGAGACAGGGCGCCACGAGCAGTACTTC

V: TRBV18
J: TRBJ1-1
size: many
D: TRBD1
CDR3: CASSQGDTEAFF
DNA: TGTGCCAGCTCCCAGGGGGACACTGAAGCTTTCTTT

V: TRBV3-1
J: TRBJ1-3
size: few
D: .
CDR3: CASSPSLGGNTIYF
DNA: TGTGCCAGCAGCCCCTCCTTAGGCGGAAACACCATATATTTT

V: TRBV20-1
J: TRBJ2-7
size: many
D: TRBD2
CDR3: CSANTGLAGVRAYEQYF
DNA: TGCAGTGCGAACACCGGACTAGCGGGAGTCCGCGCCTACGAGCAGTACTTC

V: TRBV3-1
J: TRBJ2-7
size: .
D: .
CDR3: CASSQDLARGDSYEQYF
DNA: TGTGCCAGCAGCCAAGATCTCGCCAGGGGTGACTCCTACGAGCAGTACTTC

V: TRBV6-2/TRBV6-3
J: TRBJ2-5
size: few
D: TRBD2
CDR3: CASSYSLEQRGPSGTQYF
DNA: TGTGCCAGCAGTTACTCCCTCGAACAGCGGGGGCCCTCTGGGACCCAGTACTTC

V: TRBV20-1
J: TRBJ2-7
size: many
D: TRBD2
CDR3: CSARVASGTYEQYF
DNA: TGCAGTGCTAGAGTGGCTAGCGGTACCTACGAGCAGTACTTC

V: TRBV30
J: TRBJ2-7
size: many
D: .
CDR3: CAWNEAGYEQYF
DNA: TGTGCCTGGAACGAAGCGGGCTACGAGCAGTACTTC

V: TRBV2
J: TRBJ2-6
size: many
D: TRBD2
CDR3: CASSELLAGYSGANVLTF
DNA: TGTGCCAGCAGTGAACTACTAGCGGGATACTCTGGGGCCAACGTCCTGACTTTC

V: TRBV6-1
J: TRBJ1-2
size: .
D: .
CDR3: CASSEAVSYSYGYTF
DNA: TGTGCCAGCAGTGAAGCAGTCAGCTACTCCTATGGCTACACCTTC

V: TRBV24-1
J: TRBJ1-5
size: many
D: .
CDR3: CATSAAGGGQPQHF
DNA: TGTGCCACCAGCGCCGCGGGGGGTGGTCAGCCCCAGCATTTT

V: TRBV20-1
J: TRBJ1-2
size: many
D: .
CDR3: CSARVPGHYGYTF
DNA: TGCAGTGCTAGAGTGCCAGGGCACTATGGCTACACCTTC

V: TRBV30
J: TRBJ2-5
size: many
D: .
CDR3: CAFNRGDQETQYF
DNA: TGTGCCTTCAACCGAGGGGACCAAGAGACCCAGTACTTC

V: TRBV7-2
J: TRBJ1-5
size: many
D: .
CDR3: CASSLVGGPQQPQHF
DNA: TGTGCCAGCAGCTTAGTTGGGGGGCCACAACAGCCCCAGCATTTT

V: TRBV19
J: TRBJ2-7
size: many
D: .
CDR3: CASSSMAVNEQYF
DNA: TGTGCCAGTAGTTCGATGGCTGTAAACGAGCAGTACTTC

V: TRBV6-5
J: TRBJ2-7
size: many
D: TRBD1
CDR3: CASSLNRGFAYEQYF
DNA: TGTGCCAGCAGTTTGAACAGGGGTTTTGCCTACGAGCAGTACTTC

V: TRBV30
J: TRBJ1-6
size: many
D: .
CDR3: CAWRYTGSPLHF
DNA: TGTGCCTGGAGATATACAGGTTCACCCCTCCACTTT

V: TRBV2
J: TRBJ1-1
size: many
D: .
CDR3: CASSERWANTEAFF
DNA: TGTGCCAGCAGTGAACGTTGGGCGAACACTGAAGCTTTCTTT

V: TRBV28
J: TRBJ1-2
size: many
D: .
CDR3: CASSRRGTSSENYGYTF
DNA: TGTGCCAGCAGTAGGCGAGGGACCTCCTCGGAAAACTATGGCTACACCTTC

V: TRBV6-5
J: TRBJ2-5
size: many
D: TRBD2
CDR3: CASSYSRGSWETQYF
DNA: TGTGCCAGCAGTTACTCGCGGGGGTCATGGGAGACCCAGTACTTC

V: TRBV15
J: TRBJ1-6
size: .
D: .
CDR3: CATSPALSAYNSPLHF
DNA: TGTGCCACCAGCCCTGCCCTAAGTGCCTATAATTCACCCCTCCACTTT

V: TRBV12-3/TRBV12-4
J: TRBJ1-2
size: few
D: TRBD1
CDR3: CASSSRQGGYTF
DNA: TGTGCCAGCAGTTCTCGACAGGGGGGCTACACCTTC

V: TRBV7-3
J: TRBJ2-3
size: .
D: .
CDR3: CASSLTVTDSSTDTQYF
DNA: TGTGCCAGCAGCTTAACAGTGACAGATTCTAGCACAGATACGCAGTATTTT

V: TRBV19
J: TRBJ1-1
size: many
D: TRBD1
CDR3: CASSPRTGGESSGRNTEAFF
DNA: TGTGCCAGTAGCCCTCGGACAGGGGGCGAATCCTCCGGTAGAAACACTGAAGCTTTCTTT

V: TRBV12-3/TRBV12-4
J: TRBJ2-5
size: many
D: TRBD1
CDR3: CASSLQGVEETQYF
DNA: TGTGCCAGCAGTTTACAGGGGGTAGAGGAGACCCAGTACTTC

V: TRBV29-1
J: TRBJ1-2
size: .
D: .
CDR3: CSVQKLSGGYGYTF
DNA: TGCAGCGTCCAAAAGTTATCGGGGGGCTATGGCTACACCTTC

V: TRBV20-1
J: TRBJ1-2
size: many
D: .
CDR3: CSPDRGGGYTF
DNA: TGCAGTCCGGATCGGGGGGGCGGCTACACCTTC